What follows is one T cell receptor (beta chain) and its context. This entry comes from a study of blood T cell repertoires in COVID-19. Study as a whole: COVID-19 samples from acute and convalescent phases originated in the United States, Italy and Spain. Sample material is recorded as cDNA or gDNA derived from T cells, B-cell-depleted T cells, or PBMCs.

Original handling: From reference gene primer amplification, estimates of nucleated cell counts were derived. Profiling relied on immunoSEQ multiplex PCR, and the TCRdb table lists in-frame clones only, not all of them. V and J calls and clone size are those listed in that table; D and trimming were worked out from the DNA. The sample shows hundreds of thousands of clones, more than 80% of them seen only once. The CDR3 consists of 15 residues. Trimming cost V 1 base and J 4 bases; bases outside gene matches: 7. Germline V lookup: CDR1 LGHNA, CDR2 YSLEER. The clonotype comes from a woman aged 18-29 years with acute or convalescent COVID-19. The rearrangement joins TRBV4-3 to TRBJ2-7; TRBD2 agrees at 7 bases. The sample taken for sequencing was peripheral blood. CDR3 region: CASSQGGEGRYEQYF. DNA of the CDR3: TGCGCCAGCAGCCAAGGGGGGGAGGGAAGATACGAGCAGTACTTC.